This TCR beta chain was profiled in a study of OX40 agonist ivuxolimab in advanced cancers. TCRdb's copy holds only in-frame clones and misses some; the assay was immunoSEQ multiplex PCR. The data show 12,000 or so clones, roughly four fifths seen once. Points on this clone: Its target is unknown.

The cohort excluded patients with autoimmune disease history or systemic immunosuppression. Blood samples were obtained at baseline, cycle 4 day 1, and cycle 7 day 1. Study observations and caveats: Dose levels from 0.1 to 3.0 mg/kg saw CD4+ and CD8+ blood T cells expand clonally by week 6. Partly responding patients at 0.1-3.0 mg/kg showed some of the smallest clonal expansion.

Between the trimmed V and J ends, which lost 0 bases and 5 bases, there was a span of 4 bases. Germline assignment: CDR1 MNHEY and CDR2 SMNVEV (reference sequence). The CDR3 has 13 amino acids. The sequences come from CD4+ or CD8+ T cells sorted from blood, collected in a trial of the OX40 agonist ivuxolimab. This TCR came from an adult with an advanced solid tumor such as melanoma, head and neck, liver or kidney cancer. The chain links TRBV27 to TRBJ2-2; D unclear. CDR3 in amino acids: CASSLSRTGELFF. The CDR3 DNA follows: TGTGCCAGCAGTTTATCGCGTACCGGGGAGCTGTTTTTT.